These 25 T cell receptor beta chains came from one sample sequenced in a study of T cells in Graves' hyperthyroidism and ophthalmopathy. RNA transcripts yielded amplified TCR beta CDR3 regions. The TCR CDR3 was amplified in a first-round RT-PCR using the HTBI primer set. TCRdb ran MiXCR on the multiplex PCR reads and lists one entry per CDR3 protein. Of more than 450,000 distinct CDR3 sequences listed, just under 20% are singletons. Sequenced material: blood. These TCRs come from a man aged 35-49 years with Graves' ophthalmopathy.

V usage is TRBV9 and J usage is TRBJ2-5; the D is unclear. Trimming took 4 bases from V and 4 from J, leaving 11 bases between them. Germline loops: CDR1 SGDLS, CDR2 YYNGEE. The CDR3 length is 13 residues. The CDR3 nucleotides read TGTGCCAGCAGCCCGGTCTTTGGAGAGACCCAGTACTTC. Amino acid sequence: CASSPVFGETQYF.

CDR3 coding DNA: TGCAGCGGCAGGACTAGCGGGGGGAATGAGCAGTTCTTC. It translates to CSGRTSGGNEQFF. The chain recombines TRBV29-1 with TRBJ2-1, with 14 nucleotides matching TRBD2. The trim removed 7 bases at V and 7 bases at J, leaving 3 bases unmatched. Germline V gene sequence: CDR1 SQVTM, CDR2 ANQGSEA. The CDR3 consists of 13 residues.

This clonotype was counted between two and nine times. Written as DNA, the CDR3 is TGCGCCAGCAGCCGGTCACCGGGACTAGCGGGAGTTCGAGAGACCCAGTACTTC. Its protein is CASSRSPGLAGVRETQYF. The chain recombines TRBV4-1 with TRBJ2-5, with 14 bases that match TRBD2. V was pared by 4 bases and J by 4 bases, with 11 bases of the junction left unmatched. The CDR3 is 18 amino acids. CDR1 and CDR2 from the germline V gene are MGHRA and YSYEKL.

This clonotype was found a few times. The V gene is TRBV7-8, the J gene TRBJ1-2; 7 nucleotides agree with TRBD1. Germline-derived CDR1 and CDR2 are SGHVS and FQNEAQ. The CDR3 totals 14 residues. Trimming took 1 base from V and 3 from J; bases not matched to a gene: 2. The CDR3 loop reads CASSLGTGHYGYTF. The CDR3 coding sequence is TGTGCCAGCAGCTTAGGGACAGGACACTATGGCTACACCTTC.

In this sample, this clonotype turned up a few times. The chain employs TRBV27 and TRBJ1-2; possible D gene TRBD1, 5 bases. CDR1 is MNHEY and CDR2 is SMNVEV in the germline V gene (reference sequence). CDR3 length: 14 amino acids. The ends were cut back, 6 bases at V and 4 bases at J, with 15 bases in the middle. Here the CDR3 reads CASSSIDSPYGYTF. DNA for the CDR3: TGTGCCAGCAGCTCGATAGACAGTCCCTATGGCTACACCTTC.

In this sample, this clonotype turned up many times. This chain links TRBV12-3 or TRBV12-4 with TRBJ1-1; D unresolved. Trimming left V 6 bases short and J 6 bases short, with 11 bases between. The CDR3 extends over 12 amino acids. The DNA of the CDR3 is TGTGCCAGCAGCCCGACCGGGGCTGAAGCTTTCTTT. The encoded protein is CASSPTGAEAFF.

The sample holds a few counts of this clonotype. The chain couples TRBV20-1 to TRBJ1-5; no firm D call. Looked up from germline, CDR1 is DFQATT and CDR2 is SNEGSKA (reference sequence). Trimming left V 6 bases short and J 4 bases short, with 16 bases between. The CDR3 runs to 14 residues. CDR3 region: CSAKIPGTNQPQHF. As DNA, the CDR3 is TGCAGTGCCAAGATCCCGGGTACTAATCAGCCCCAGCATTTT.

This clonotype showed up many times. V is TRBV5-1 and J is TRBJ1-6; 12 bases map to TRBD1. Germline assignment: CDR1 SGHRS and CDR2 YFSETQ. With V trimmed by 3 bases and J by 10 bases, 2 bases remained unmatched. The CDR3 totals 14 residues. The CDR3, as DNA: TGCGCCAGCAGCTGGGGACAGGGGGCCTCACCCCTCCACTTT. Encoded protein: CASSWGQGASPLHF. Full variable domain (rest looked up from reference TRBV5-1 and TRBJ1-6): KAGVTQTPRYLIKTRGQQVTLSCSPISGHRSVSWYQQTPGQGLQFLFEYFSETQRNKGNFPGRFSGRQFSNSRSEMNVSTLELGDSALYLCASSWGQGASPLHFGNGTRLTVT.

This clonotype was found a few times. This chain uses TRBV30 with TRBJ2-2; TRBD2 matches 8 bases. CDR1 GTSNPN and CDR2 SVGIG come from the germline V gene (reference sequence). Trimming at V came to 5 bases and at J to 6 bases, leaving 14 bases not matched to a gene. The CDR3 is made up of 16 amino acids. Here the CDR3 reads CAWEDFAGGVSGELFF. CDR3 bases: TGTGCCTGGGAGGATTTCGCGGGAGGAGTATCCGGGGAGCTGTTTTTT.

This clonotype was seen only once. The junction does not match germline at one end; this may be a read error. This chain uses TRBV12-3 or TRBV12-4 with TRBJ2-1; D tentatively fits TRBD1 or TRBD2 (6 bases each). This CDR3 spans 16 amino acids. CDR3 sequence reads: CASSPGGFRTGNEQSF. Here the CDR3 DNA reads TGTGCCAGCAGCCCCGGGGGCTTTCGAACCGGCAATGAGCAGTCCTTC.

The gene calls are TRBV7-9 and TRBJ2-7; 7 bases are a match to TRBD2. This CDR3 comprises 15 residues. Germline V gives CDR1 SEHNR, CDR2 FQNEAQ (reference sequence). V lost 5 bases and J lost 3; bases outside the gene matches: 10. The CDR3 region is CASSEGGESGYEQYF. Here the CDR3 DNA reads TGTGCCAGCAGCGAGGGAGGGGAGTCGGGCTACGAGCAGTACTTC. Full variable domain (remainder filled in from reference TRBV7-9 and TRBJ2-7): DTGVSQNPRHKITKRGQNVTFRCDPISEHNRLYWYRQTLGQGPEFLTYFQNEAQLEKSRLLSDRFSAERPKGSFSTLEIQRTEQGDSAMYLCASSEGGESGYEQYFGPGTRLTVT.

This clonotype was seen a single time. This chain links TRBV5-5 with TRBJ2-3; tentatively, D is TRBD2 (7 bases). The CDR3 extends over 14 amino acids. CDR1 and CDR2 from the germline V gene are SGHKS and YYEKEE (reference sequence). V was shortened by 4 bases and J by 2 bases, with 11 bases between the two germline ends. CDR3 protein: CASSGRGTTDTQYF. CDR3 bases: TGTGCCAGCAGCGGGAGGGGGACCACAGATACGCAGTATTTT.

The rearrangement uses TRBV7-9 and TRBJ1-5, with D perhaps TRBD1 (5 bases). Germline CDR1 reads SEHNR; CDR2 reads FQNEAQ (reference sequence). The CDR3 contains 13 residues. The ends were cut back, 6 bases at V and 4 bases at J, with 10 bases in the middle. The CDR3 DNA follows: TGTGCCAGCAGAGGGGACGGTAATCAGCCCCAGCATTTT. Translated, it gives CASRGDGNQPQHF.

On this clonotype itself: The junction shows a germline mismatch at one end, possibly a read error. The chain uses TRBV27 and TRBJ1-1, with D possibly matching TRBD1 (5 bases). Germline values: CDR1 MNHEY, CDR2 SMNVEV (reference sequence). The CDR3 length is 13 residues. In DNA, the CDR3 is TGTGTCAGCAGTTACGAGTGGGGGACCGAAGCTTTCTTT. Its translation is CVSSYEWGTEAFF.

This chain links TRBV6-4 with TRBJ1-1; possible D gene TRBD1, 6 bases. Per the germline V gene, CDR1 is MRHNA and CDR2 is SNTAGT. The V end lost 6 bases, the J end lost 3 bases, and 11 bases lay between the germline ends. This CDR3 region has 13 residues. The CDR3 bases are TGTGCCAGCAGAGCAACAGGGTACACTGAAGCTTTCTTT. This encodes CASRATGYTEAFF.

This clonotype was counted ten times or more. This chain joins TRBV12-3 or TRBV12-4 and TRBJ1-1; D is perhaps TRBD1 (5 bases). V was pared by 5 bases and J by 4 bases, with 17 bases between. The CDR3 sequence is 15 residues long. CDR3 sequence (DNA): TGTGCCAGCAGTCGGGACGGCGGATCCGGCACTGAAGCTTTCTTT. Translation: CASSRDGGSGTEAFF.

The chain combines TRBV5-6 with TRBJ2-5; D call uncertain. The CDR3 has 13 residues. The V gene lost 1 base and the J gene lost 3 bases, with 7 bases spanning the gap. Looked up from germline, CDR1 is SGHDT and CDR2 is YYEEEE. CDR3 DNA: TGTGCCAGCAGCTTGCTTCAGAAAGAGACCCAGTACTTC. Translating gives CASSLLQKETQYF.

The V and J genes are TRBV5-6 and TRBJ2-7; tentative D call: TRBD2 (5 bases). The length of the CDR3 is 9 residues. From germline, CDR1 is SGHDT and CDR2 YYEEEE. In DNA, the CDR3 is TGTGCTTGTCGAGGGGAGCAGTACTTC. Protein product: CACRGEQYF.

This chain joins TRBV20-1 and TRBJ1-2; the D gene is possibly TRBD1 (6 bases). V lost 4 bases and J lost 3, with 12 bases in between. CDR1 DFQATT and CDR2 SNEGSKA come from the germline V gene (reference sequence). The CDR3 is 13 amino acids. The CDR3 loop reads CSANVRQDYGYTF. CDR3 DNA sequence: TGCAGTGCTAACGTTAGACAGGACTATGGCTACACCTTC.

This clonotype has more than one count but fewer than ten. CDR3 amino acids: CASSFPPGLPNTEAFF. DNA of the CDR3: TGTGCCAGTTCTTTCCCTCCGGGACTCCCGAACACTGAAGCTTTCTTT. The chain combines TRBV19 with TRBJ1-1; D is possibly TRBD1 (5 bases). V dropped 8 bases and J dropped 1 base, with 20 bases sitting between them. The CDR3 has 16 amino acids. The germline V gene has CDR1 LNHDA and CDR2 SQIVND (reference sequence).

This clonotype occurred many times. The CDR3 protein is CASSLDGRGWETQYF. The DNA of the CDR3 is TGTGCCAGCAGCTTAGACGGCAGGGGATGGGAGACCCAGTACTTC. The gene calls are TRBV7-8 and TRBJ2-5; the D gene is possibly TRBD1 (6 bases). The germline CDR1 and CDR2 sequences are SGHVS and FQNEAQ. Deletions cut 1 base from V and 5 bases from J, with 14 bases between. This CDR3 is built from 15 residues. The whole variable domain, filled in from reference TRBV7-8 and TRBJ2-5, reads GAGVSQSPRYKVAKRGQDVALRCDPISGHVSLFWYQQALGQGPEFLTYFQNEAQLDKSGLPSDRFFAERPEGSVSTLKIQRTQQEDSAVYLCASSLDGRGWETQYFGPGTRLLVL.

This clonotype was counted at least ten times. The chain employs TRBV5-1 and TRBJ1-5, with D perhaps matching TRBD1 (5 bases). The CDR3 totals 14 residues. Germline lookup yields CDR1 SGHRS and CDR2 YFSETQ. The V end was cut by 4 bases, the J end by 7 bases, with 15 bases between. The CDR3 protein is CASSVGTNNQPQHF. The CDR3 DNA reads as TGCGCCAGCAGCGTCGGGACCAACAACCAGCCCCAGCATTTT.

The table lists this clonotype with a few counts. The V call is TRBV18, the J call TRBJ2-7; 8 bases align to TRBD2. V dropped 3 bases and J dropped 5; count of bases not matched to a gene: 6. Germline assignment: CDR1 KGHSH and CDR2 LQKENI. This CDR3 region has 14 residues. CDR3 amino acids: CASSPGLVPHEQYF. Written as DNA, the CDR3 is TGTGCCAGCTCACCGGGACTAGTCCCCCACGAGCAGTACTTC.

V usage is TRBV3-1 and J usage is TRBJ2-7, with TRBD2 matching 7 bases. J was trimmed by 7 bases and V by 0 bases; bases with no gene match: 9. Looked up from germline, CDR1 is LGHDT and CDR2 is YNNKEL (reference sequence). CDR3 length: 15 amino acids. CDR3 in amino acids: CASSQEKAGPREQYF. The CDR3 DNA reads as TGTGCCAGCAGCCAAGAAAAAGCGGGACCGAGGGAGCAGTACTTC.

This clonotype was detected many times. This rearrangement joins TRBV6-6 to TRBJ2-5; 8 bases fit TRBD2. CDR3 length: 15 amino acids. Germline V gene lookup returns CDR1 MNHNY and CDR2 SVGAGI (reference sequence). J was trimmed by 3 bases and V by 0 bases; bases with no gene match: 3. The CDR3 here is CASSYSTAGEETQYF. Written as DNA, the CDR3 is TGTGCCAGCAGTTACTCGACAGCGGGAGAAGAGACCCAGTACTTC.